This entry lists 22 T cell receptor beta chains sequenced from one sample in a study of response to subunit inactivated influenza vaccine. TCRdb reprocessed the RT-PCR reads via MiXCR and lists one record per CDR3 protein. The sample yields fewer than 400,000 distinct CDR3 sequences, 21% seen once. Sequencing was performed on PBMCs from blood, taken less than 22 months after vaccination. Receptors originate from a man aged 50 to 69 who received an inactivated influenza vaccine.

V is TRBV18 and J is TRBJ2-7; tentatively, D is TRBD1 (5 bases). The ends were cut back, 2 bases at V and 6 bases at J, with 11 bases in the middle. CDR1 and CDR2 (germline): KGHSH, LQKENI. The CDR3 runs 13 residues. CDR3 region: CASSPAGIGEQYF. Here the CDR3 DNA reads TGTGCCAGCTCACCAGCAGGGATTGGCGAGCAGTACTTC.

The rearrangement joins TRBV20-1 to TRBJ2-3, with a possible D match to TRBD2 (7 bases). Germline V gene sequence: CDR1 DFQATT, CDR2 SNEGSKA (reference sequence). The V end was cut by 5 bases, the J end by 1 base, with 16 bases between. The CDR3 extends over 15 amino acids. The CDR3 region is CSALKGGSGTDTQYF. The CDR3 DNA follows: TGCAGTGCTCTCAAGGGGGGGTCGGGCACAGATACGCAGTATTTT.

The J gene is TRBJ2-6, the V gene TRBV4-3; 8 bases agree with TRBD2. The CDR3 runs to 20 residues. Germline CDR1 reads LGHNA; CDR2 reads YSLEER. V shed 2 bases and J 0 bases; nucleotides not matched to a gene: 12. The CDR3 DNA reads as TGCGCCAGCAGCCAAAAGGGGAGGGCGGGAGGCTCCTCTGGGGCCAACGTCCTGACTTTC. Encoded protein: CASSQKGRAGGSSGANVLTF.

This chain uses TRBV2 with TRBJ2-1, with D possibly being TRBD1 (5 bases). The CDR3 is 15 residues long. Germline loops: CDR1 SNHLY, CDR2 FYNNEI. V was pared by 3 bases and J by 0 bases, with 9 bases between. The CDR3 sequence: CASSDRAYSYNEQFF. CDR3 DNA: TGTGCCAGCAGTGACAGGGCCTACTCCTACAATGAGCAGTTCTTC.

This clonotype was seen a handful of times. The chain couples TRBV12-3 or TRBV12-4 to TRBJ1-3; 8 bases are shared with TRBD1. Germline trimming cut 4 bases from V and 1 base from J; bases unmatched to any gene: 0. The CDR3 runs to 14 residues. This CDR3 reads CASSWTGSGNTIYF. CDR3 coding DNA: TGTGCCAGCAGTTGGACAGGGTCTGGAAACACCATATATTTT.

The chain couples TRBV7-8 to TRBJ2-1; 10 positions match TRBD2. The CDR3 is made up of 18 amino acids. Germline CDR1 and CDR2: SGHVS and FQNEAQ. With V trimmed by 6 bases and J by 0 bases, 11 bases remained unmatched. The CDR3 region is CASSRLAGGRSSYNEQFF. CDR3 sequence (DNA): TGTGCCAGCAGTCGCTTAGCGGGAGGTCGCAGCTCCTACAATGAGCAGTTCTTC.

The V call is TRBV7-8, the J call TRBJ2-5; D is ambiguous. Germline-derived CDR1 and CDR2 are SGHVS and FQNEAQ. This CDR3 spans 13 amino acids. The V and J ends lost 2 bases and 5 bases respectively, with 9 bases between them. The CDR3 region has the DNA TGTGCCAGCAGCTTAATTAACCGGGAGACCCAGTACTTC. It encodes CASSLINRETQYF.

This clonotype was counted a few times. The V and J genes are TRBV12-3 or TRBV12-4 and TRBJ2-3; TRBD2 aligns across 7 bases. The ends lost 7 bases at V and 3 bases at J; junction bases unmatched: 7. This CDR3 spans 14 amino acids. CDR3 DNA sequence: TGTGCCAGCAATTTGCCGGGAGGAACAGATACGCAGTATTTT. It codes for CASNLPGGTDTQYF.

This clonotype was observed a handful of times. The chain employs TRBV7-9 and TRBJ2-5; D gene uncertain. The CDR3 runs 15 residues. V gave up 5 bases and J gave up 1 base, with 14 bases separating them. The V gene's germline CDR1 is SEHNR and CDR2 FQNEAQ (reference sequence). CDR3 DNA: TGTGCCAGCAGCGTTGCGACGGCTCTCCAAGAGACCCAGTACTTC. Amino acids: CASSVATALQETQYF.

This clonotype appeared a few times. The V call is TRBV20-1, the J call TRBJ1-1, with D hard to call. Germline V gives CDR1 DFQATT, CDR2 SNEGSKA (reference sequence). The CDR3 totals 13 residues. V was cut by 2 bases and J by 2 bases, with 9 bases left in between. The CDR3 DNA reads TGCAGTGCTAGATGGTACGGCAACACTGAAGCTTTCTTT. This translates into CSARWYGNTEAFF.

The chain combines TRBV2 with TRBJ2-1; 7 bases match TRBD2. Per germline, CDR1 SNHLY and CDR2 FYNNEI. The V segment lost 11 bases and the J segment 5 bases; nucleotides outside the gene matches: 6. The CDR3 consists of 12 residues. The CDR3 DNA reads as TGTGCCGACCGGGACTATAACAATGAGCAGTTCTTC. This translates into CADRDYNNEQFF.

This chain joins TRBV7-7 and TRBJ1-1; D is perhaps TRBD1 (5 bases). The V gene's germline CDR1 is SSHAT and CDR2 FNYEAQ (reference sequence). V was trimmed by 1 base and J by 6 bases, leaving 9 bases between them. CDR3 length equals 13 residues. CDR3: CASSLVWDSEAFF. In DNA, the CDR3 is TGTGCCAGCAGCTTAGTCTGGGACTCTGAAGCTTTCTTT.

The V gene is TRBV29-1, the J gene TRBJ1-2; D unresolved. V lost 7 bases to trimming and J lost 10 bases, with 25 bases between them. Germline values: CDR1 SQVTM, CDR2 ANQGSEA. The CDR3 consists of 14 residues. CDR3 sequence: CSARIGSGALDYTF. The CDR3 coding sequence is TGCAGCGCCAGAATTGGGTCGGGAGCGTTGGACTACACCTTC.

V gene TRBV5-1 combines with J gene TRBJ1-4, with D perhaps TRBD1 (5 bases). Trimming stripped 0 bases from V and 7 bases from J, with 10 bases between. The CDR3 has 14 residues. Germline CDR1 reads SGHRS; CDR2 reads YFSETQ. Written as DNA, the CDR3 is TGCGCCAGCAGCTTGGTCTCGAGGGGTGAAAAACTGTTTTTT. It encodes CASSLVSRGEKLFF.

The chain links TRBV28 to TRBJ2-7; 13 bases line up with TRBD2. The CDR3 has 18 residues. Per germline, CDR1 MDHEN and CDR2 SYDVKM. With 8 bases clipped from V and 0 bases from J, the junction kept 13 bases outside the gene matches. The CDR3 DNA is TGTGCCAGCGAATCGGCGACTAGCGGGGGGACTCGCTCCTACGAGCAGTACTTC. This translates into CASESATSGGTRSYEQYF.

This clonotype was counted many times. The CDR3 spells CASSLGGPEAFF. For the CDR3, the DNA is TGTGCCAGCAGTTTGGGAGGTCCCGAAGCTTTCTTT. V and J are TRBV12-3 or TRBV12-4 and TRBJ1-1; D not certain. Trimming removed 3 bases from V and 8 bases from J, with 10 bases in between. The CDR3 covers 12 residues.

The J gene is TRBJ2-2, the V gene TRBV5-1, with D perhaps matching TRBD1 or TRBD2 (5 bases each). CDR1 SGHRS and CDR2 YFSETQ come from the germline V gene. This CDR3 contains 16 residues. Trimming left V 0 bases short and J 6 bases short, with 15 bases between. The CDR3 loop is CASSLAGTVLPGELFF. For the CDR3, the DNA is TGCGCCAGCAGCTTGGCCGGGACGGTCCTTCCCGGGGAGCTGTTTTTT.

This chain uses TRBV7-2 with TRBJ1-5; D remains ambiguous. V was shortened by 1 base and J by 3 bases, with 10 bases between the two germline ends. CDR1 and CDR2 from the germline V gene are SGHTA and FQGNSA. The CDR3 extends over 15 amino acids. CDR3 region: CASSLEHISNQPQHF. For the CDR3, the DNA is TGTGCCAGCAGCTTAGAACATATTTCCAATCAGCCCCAGCATTTT. Looking up the rest from reference TRBV7-2 and TRBJ1-5 gives the full variable domain: GAGVSQSPSNKVTEKGKDVELRCDPISGHTALYWYRQSLGQGLEFLIYFQGNSAPDKSGLPSDRFSAERTGGSVSTLTIQRTQQEDSAVYLCASSLEHISNQPQHFGDGTRLSIL.

This clonotype has just a few counts. The CDR3 coding sequence is TGTGCCAGCAGCCAAGAATGGGACAATGAGCAGTTCTTC. Amino acid sequence: CASSQEWDNEQFF. This chain uses TRBV4-2 with TRBJ2-1, with D unclear. The V gene's germline CDR1 is LGHNA and CDR2 YNFKEQ. V was clipped by 0 bases and J by 5 bases, with 5 bases between them. The CDR3 has 13 amino acids.

The sample holds many counts of this clonotype. The chain has TRBV19 and TRBJ1-4; possibly TRBD1 for D (5 bases). This CDR3 is 15 amino acids long. The germline V and J ends were trimmed by 6 bases and 3 bases, with 14 bases remaining between them. Germline assignment: CDR1 LNHDA and CDR2 SQIVND (reference sequence). Written as DNA, the CDR3 is TGTGCCAGTAGCCCCCCAGGGTGGGCTAATGAAAAACTGTTTTTT. Translation gives CASSPPGWANEKLFF.

This clonotype was counted once. The J gene is TRBJ2-7, the V gene TRBV12-3 or TRBV12-4; D gene unclear. The CDR3 runs to 17 residues. Deletions cut 6 bases from V and 8 bases from J, with 29 bases between. In DNA, the CDR3 is TGTGCCAGCAGCTTACTTAACCCCCGAAGCTCTAGTTGGAAGCAGTACTTC. It yields the protein CASSLLNPRSSSWKQYF.

This chain uses TRBV12-3 or TRBV12-4 with TRBJ2-7; TRBD2 matches 8 bases. The CDR3 runs to 13 residues. With V trimmed by 6 bases and J by 4 bases, 5 bases remained unmatched. CDR3 sequence: CASRPGLGYEQYF. CDR3 nucleotides: TGTGCCAGCAGACCGGGACTAGGGTACGAGCAGTACTTC.